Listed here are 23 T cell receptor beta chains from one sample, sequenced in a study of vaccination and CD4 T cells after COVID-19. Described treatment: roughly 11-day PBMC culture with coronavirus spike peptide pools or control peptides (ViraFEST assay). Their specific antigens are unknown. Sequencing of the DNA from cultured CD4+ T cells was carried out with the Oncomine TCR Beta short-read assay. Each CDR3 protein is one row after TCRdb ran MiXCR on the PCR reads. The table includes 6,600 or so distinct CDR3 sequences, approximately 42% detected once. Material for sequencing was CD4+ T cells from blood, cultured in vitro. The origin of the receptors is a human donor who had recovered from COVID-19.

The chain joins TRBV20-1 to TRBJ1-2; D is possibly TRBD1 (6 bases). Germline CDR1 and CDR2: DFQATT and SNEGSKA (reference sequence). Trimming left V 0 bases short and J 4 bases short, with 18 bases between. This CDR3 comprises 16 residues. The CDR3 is CSARERGQGKGYGYTF. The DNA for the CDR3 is TGCAGTGCTAGAGAGAGAGGGCAGGGGAAAGGCTATGGCTACACCTTC.

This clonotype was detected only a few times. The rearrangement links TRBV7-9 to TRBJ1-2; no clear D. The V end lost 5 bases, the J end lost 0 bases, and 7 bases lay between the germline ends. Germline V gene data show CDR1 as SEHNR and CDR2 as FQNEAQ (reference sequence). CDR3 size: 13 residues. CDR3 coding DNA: TGTGCCAGCAGCGATAGGACTAACTATGGCTACACCTTC. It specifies CASSDRTNYGYTF.

The CDR3 DNA reads as TGCAGTGCTAGAGAGTGGGGCTCTGGGGCCAACGTCCTGACTTTC. Its protein is CSAREWGSGANVLTF. The V and J genes are TRBV20-1 and TRBJ2-6; unclear D gene. In germline, CDR1 is DFQATT, CDR2 SNEGSKA (reference sequence). This CDR3 contains 15 residues. V dropped 0 bases and J dropped 0 bases, with 6 bases sitting between them.

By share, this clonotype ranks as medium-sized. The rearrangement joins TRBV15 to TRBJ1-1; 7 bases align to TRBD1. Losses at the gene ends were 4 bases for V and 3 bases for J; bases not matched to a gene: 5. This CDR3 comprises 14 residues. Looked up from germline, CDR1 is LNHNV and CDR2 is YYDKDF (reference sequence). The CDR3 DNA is TGTGCCACCAGCACGGGACAGAGGGACACTGAAGCTTTCTTT. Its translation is CATSTGQRDTEAFF.

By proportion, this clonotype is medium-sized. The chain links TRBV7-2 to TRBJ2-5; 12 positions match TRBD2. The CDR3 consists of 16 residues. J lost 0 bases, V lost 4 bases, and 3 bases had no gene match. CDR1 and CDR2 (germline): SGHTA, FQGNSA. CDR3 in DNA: TGTGCCAGCAGCTCTGGACTAGCGGGATACCAAGAGACCCAGTACTTC. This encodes CASSSGLAGYQETQYF.

The CDR3: CASSSRQGATGGEAFF. CDR3 sequence (DNA): TGTGCCAGCAGCTCCCGACAGGGGGCAACTGGGGGTGAAGCTTTCTTT. This chain links TRBV7-2 with TRBJ1-1; 10 nucleotides match TRBD1. V dropped 4 bases and J dropped 7; count of bases not matched to a gene: 12. CDR3 length: 16 amino acids. The germline CDR1 and CDR2 sequences are SGHTA and FQGNSA.

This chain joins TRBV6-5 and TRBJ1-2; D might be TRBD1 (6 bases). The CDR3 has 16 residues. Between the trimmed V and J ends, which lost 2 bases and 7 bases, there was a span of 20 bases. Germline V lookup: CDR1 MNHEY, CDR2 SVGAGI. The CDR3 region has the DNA TGTGCCAGCAGTTACCCACAGCCATGGGGGGCATTTGGCTACACCTTC. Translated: CASSYPQPWGAFGYTF.

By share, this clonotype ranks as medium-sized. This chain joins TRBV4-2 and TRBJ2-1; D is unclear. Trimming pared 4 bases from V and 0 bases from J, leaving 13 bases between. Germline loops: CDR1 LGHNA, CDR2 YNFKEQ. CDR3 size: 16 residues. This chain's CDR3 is CASSLAKTRSYNEQFF. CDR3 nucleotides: TGTGCCAGCAGCCTAGCAAAGACCCGCTCCTACAATGAGCAGTTCTTC.

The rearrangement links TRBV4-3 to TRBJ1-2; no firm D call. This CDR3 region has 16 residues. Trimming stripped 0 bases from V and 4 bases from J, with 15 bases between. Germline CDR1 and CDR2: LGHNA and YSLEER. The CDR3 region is CASSQDLGRVGYGYTF. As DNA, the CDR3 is TGCGCCAGCAGCCAAGATTTAGGGAGAGTGGGCTATGGCTACACCTTC.

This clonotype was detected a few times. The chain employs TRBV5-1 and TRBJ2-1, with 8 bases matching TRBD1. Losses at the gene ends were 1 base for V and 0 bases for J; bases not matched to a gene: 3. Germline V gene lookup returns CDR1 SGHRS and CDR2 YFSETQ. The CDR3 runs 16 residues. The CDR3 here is CASSLQGAPSYNEQFF. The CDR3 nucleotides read TGCGCCAGCAGCTTGCAGGGGGCCCCCTCCTACAATGAGCAGTTCTTC.

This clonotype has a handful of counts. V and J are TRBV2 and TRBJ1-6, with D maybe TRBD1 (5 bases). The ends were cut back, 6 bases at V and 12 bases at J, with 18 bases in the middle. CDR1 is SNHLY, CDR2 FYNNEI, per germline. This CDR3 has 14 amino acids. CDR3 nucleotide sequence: TGTGCCAGCAGAGATACAGGAGGACTGCAACCCCTCCACTTT. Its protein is CASRDTGGLQPLHF.

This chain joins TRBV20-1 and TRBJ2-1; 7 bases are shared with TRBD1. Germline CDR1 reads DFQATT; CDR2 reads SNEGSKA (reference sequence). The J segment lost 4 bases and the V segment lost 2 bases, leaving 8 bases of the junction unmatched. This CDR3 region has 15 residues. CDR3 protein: CSARSRRDRYNEQFF. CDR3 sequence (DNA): TGCAGTGCTAGATCCCGACGGGACAGATACAATGAGCAGTTCTTC.

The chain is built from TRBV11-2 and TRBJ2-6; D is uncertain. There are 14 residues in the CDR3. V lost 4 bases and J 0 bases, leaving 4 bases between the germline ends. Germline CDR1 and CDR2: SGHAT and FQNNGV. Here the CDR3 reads CASSSYSGANVLTF. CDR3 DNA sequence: TGTGCCAGCAGCTCTTACTCTGGGGCCAACGTCCTGACTTTC.

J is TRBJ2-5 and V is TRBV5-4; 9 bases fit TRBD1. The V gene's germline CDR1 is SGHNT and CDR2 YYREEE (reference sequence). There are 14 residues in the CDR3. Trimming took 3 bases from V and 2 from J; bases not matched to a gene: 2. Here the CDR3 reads CASSSDRGQETQYF. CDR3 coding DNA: TGTGCCAGCAGCTCGGACAGGGGTCAAGAGACCCAGTACTTC.

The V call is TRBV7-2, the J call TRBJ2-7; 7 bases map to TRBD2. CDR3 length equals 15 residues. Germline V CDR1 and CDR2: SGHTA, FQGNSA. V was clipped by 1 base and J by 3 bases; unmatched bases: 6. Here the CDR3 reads CASSLGTSVFYEQYF. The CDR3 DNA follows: TGTGCCAGCAGCTTAGGAACTAGCGTGTTCTACGAGCAGTACTTC.

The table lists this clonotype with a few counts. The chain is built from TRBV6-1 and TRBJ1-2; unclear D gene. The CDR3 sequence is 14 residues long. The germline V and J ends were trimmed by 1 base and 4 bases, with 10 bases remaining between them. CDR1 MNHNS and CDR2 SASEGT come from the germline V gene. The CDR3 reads CASSEGPQSYGYTF. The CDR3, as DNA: TGTGCCAGCAGTGAAGGCCCTCAGAGCTATGGCTACACCTTC.

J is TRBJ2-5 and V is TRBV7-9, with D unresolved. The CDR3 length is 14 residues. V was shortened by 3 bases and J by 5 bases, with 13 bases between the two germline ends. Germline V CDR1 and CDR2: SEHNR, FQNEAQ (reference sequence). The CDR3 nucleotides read TGTGCCAGCAGCTTGTATCAGGTGTGGGAGACCCAGTACTTC. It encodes CASSLYQVWETQYF.

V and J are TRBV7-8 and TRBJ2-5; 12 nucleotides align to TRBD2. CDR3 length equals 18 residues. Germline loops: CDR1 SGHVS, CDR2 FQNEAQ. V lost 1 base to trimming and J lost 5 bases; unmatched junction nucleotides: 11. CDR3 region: CASSLVLAGGPNLETQYF. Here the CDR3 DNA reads TGTGCCAGCAGCTTAGTTCTAGCGGGGGGGCCTAATCTCGAGACCCAGTACTTC.

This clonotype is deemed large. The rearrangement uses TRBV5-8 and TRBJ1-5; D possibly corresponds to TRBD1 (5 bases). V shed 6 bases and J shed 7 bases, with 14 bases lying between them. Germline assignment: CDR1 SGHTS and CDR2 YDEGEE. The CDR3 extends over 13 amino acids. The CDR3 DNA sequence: TGTGCCAGCAACTGGGGGGGGAGACAGCCCCAGCATTTT. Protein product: CASNWGGRQPQHF.

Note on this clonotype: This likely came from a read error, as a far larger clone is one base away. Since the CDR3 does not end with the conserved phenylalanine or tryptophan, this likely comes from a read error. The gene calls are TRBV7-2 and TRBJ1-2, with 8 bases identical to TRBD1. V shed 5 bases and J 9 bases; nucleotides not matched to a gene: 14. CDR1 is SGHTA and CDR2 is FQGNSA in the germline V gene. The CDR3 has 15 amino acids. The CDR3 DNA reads TGTGCCAGCAGCCAAGACGCTGGACAGGGACGAAGCTACACCTCC. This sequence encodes CASSQDAGQGRSYTS.

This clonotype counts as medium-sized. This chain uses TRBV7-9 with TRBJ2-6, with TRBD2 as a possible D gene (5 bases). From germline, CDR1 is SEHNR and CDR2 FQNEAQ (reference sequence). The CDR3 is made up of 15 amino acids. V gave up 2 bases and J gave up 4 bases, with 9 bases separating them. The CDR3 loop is CASSLRGSGANVLTF. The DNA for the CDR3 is TGTGCCAGCAGCTTAAGAGGGAGCGGGGCCAACGTCCTGACTTTC.

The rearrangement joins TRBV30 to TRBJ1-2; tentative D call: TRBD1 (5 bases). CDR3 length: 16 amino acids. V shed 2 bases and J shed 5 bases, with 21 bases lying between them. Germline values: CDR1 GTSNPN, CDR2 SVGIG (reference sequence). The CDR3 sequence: CAWSLGQGPLGYGYTF. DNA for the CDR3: TGTGCCTGGAGTTTGGGGCAGGGCCCTTTGGGGTATGGCTACACCTTC.

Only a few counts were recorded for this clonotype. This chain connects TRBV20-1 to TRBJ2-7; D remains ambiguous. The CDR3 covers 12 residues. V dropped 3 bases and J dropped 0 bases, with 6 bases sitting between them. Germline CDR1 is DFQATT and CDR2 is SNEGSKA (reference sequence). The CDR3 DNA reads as TGCAGTGCTAGTGACAACTCCTACGAGCAGTACTTC. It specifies CSASDNSYEQYF.